This T cell receptor beta chain was sequenced in a study of blood T cell repertoires in COVID-19. The CDR3 contains 13 residues. Germline V gives CDR1 SGHTA, CDR2 FQGTGA. Trimming cost V 2 bases and J 8 bases; bases outside gene matches: 5. Per the original data handling: Amplification of reference gene primers was used by the study to estimate nucleated cell counts. Method: immunoSEQ multiplex PCR; TCRdb's copy keeps in-frame clones and lacks some. D and trimming come from the DNA, and the V and J calls and clone size come from that table. The data contain some 200,000 clones, roughly 94% of them singletons.

This sequence joins TRBV7-3 and TRBJ1-2; 7 nucleotides match TRBD1. The TCR comes from a man aged 30-40 years with acute or convalescent COVID-19. Sequenced material: peripheral blood. In DNA, the CDR3 is TGTGCCAGCAGCTTAGAACAGGGGCGCGGCTACACCTTC. This codes for CASSLEQGRGYTF.